A selection of T cell receptor beta chains follows, all from one sample in a study of PD-1 blockade in classical Hodgkin lymphoma. Only in-frame clones appear in the TCRdb table, and some are missing; sequencing was by immunoSEQ multiplex PCR. The table shows about 9,900 clones, with 80% to 95% occurring only once. Sequencing was performed on peripheral blood mononuclear cells (PBMCs), taken at baseline. These receptor sequences come from a human donor with classical Hodgkin lymphoma. CDR3s include the opening cysteine and the closing phenylalanine or tryptophan. The D gene is left open where the match is weak. A clone size is listed for some rows: how often the clone was seen (once, few, many), or a class if it is expanded.

D gene	V gene	J gene	clone size	CDR3 length	CDR3 DNA	CDR3 protein
NA	TRBV7-3	TRBJ1-5	NA	13	TGTGCCAGCAGCTTAAGTCATCTTTTTTTGGTCCATTTT	CASSLSHLFLVHF
TRBD2	TRBV18	TRBJ2-7	NA	14	TGTGCCAGCTCTTACGGACTAGAAGCCTACGAGCAGTACTTC	CASSYGLEAYEQYF
NA	TRBV30	TRBJ2-1	once	17	TGTGCCTGGAGGGGATGGGGTCTCGCCGTTTCCTACAATGAGCAGTTCTTC	CAWRGWGLAVSYNEQFF
NA	TRBV11-2	TRBJ1-4	NA	17	TGTGCCAGCAGCTTATTTGTATTCAGGGCAGCTAATGAAAAACTGTTTTTT	CASSLFVFRAANEKLFF
TRBD1	TRBV28	TRBJ2-1	NA	12	TGTGCCAGCGGACAGGGCTACAATGAGCAGTTCTTC	CASGQGYNEQFF
NA	TRBV7-8	TRBJ2-5	NA	15	TGTGCCAGCAGCTTCCTGATCGGGGAAGAAGAGACCCAGTACTTC	CASSFLIGEEETQYF
NA	TRBV29-1	TRBJ1-5	few	13	TGCAGCGTCGAACTGGAGATCAATCAGCCCCAGCATTTT	CSVELEINQPQHF
TRBD1	TRBV29-1	TRBJ1-2	NA	14	TGCAGCGGGGTGGGACAGGGAGAGGTCGGTGGCTACACCTTC	CSGVGQGEVGGYTF
NA	TRBV11-2	TRBJ2-7	NA	15	TGTGCCAGCAGCTTACTATCTGGGATGGGCTACGAGCAGTACTTC	CASSLLSGMGYEQYF
TRBD1	TRBV27	TRBJ1-3	NA	15	TGTGCCAGCAGTTTAGGGACAGGGTGGGGAAACACCATATATTTT	CASSLGTGWGNTIYF
NA	TRBV5-1	TRBJ2-1	NA	15	TGCGCCAGCAGCGAGGCAGCCGCGGGGAACAATGAGCAGTTCTTC	CASSEAAAGNNEQFF
NA	TRBV11-2	TRBJ2-7	NA	15	TGTGCCAGTCTTAGGACGGGCGAGCTCTCCTACGAGCAGTACTTC	CASLRTGELSYEQYF
TRBD1	TRBV29-1	TRBJ2-2	NA	14	TGCAGCGTTATCCGACAGGGGGCTGCCGGGGAGCTGTTTTTT	CSVIRQGAAGELFF
NA	TRBV18	TRBJ1-5	once	14	TGTGCCAGCTCAACTTGGACAGTTGATCAGCCCCAGCATTTT	CASSTWTVDQPQHF
NA	TRBV4-1	TRBJ1-1	NA	15	TGCGCCAGCAGCCGGAGGTCAGACCGTGGCTCTGAAGCTTTCTTT	CASSRRSDRGSEAFF
NA	TRBV19	TRBJ1-1	NA	13	TGTGCCAGTAGTATAGATCGAGGTACTGAAGCTTTCTTT	CASSIDRGTEAFF
TRBD1	TRBV29-1	TRBJ1-2	NA	12	TGCAGCGCCCCGGGACAGGGATATGGCTACACCTTC	CSAPGQGYGYTF
NA	TRBV7-2	TRBJ2-7	NA	14	TGTGCCAGCAGCCAACCGGGACAACTCTACGAGCAGTACTTC	CASSQPGQLYEQYF
NA	TRBV4-2	TRBJ2-5	NA	16	TGTGCCAGCAGCCAAGATCCGAGGGGGGTCCAAGAGACCCAGTACTTC	CASSQDPRGVQETQYF
NA	TRBV9	TRBJ2-5	NA	13	TGTGCCAGCAGCGCCGGACCTCAAGAGACCCAGTACTTC	CASSAGPQETQYF
TRBD1	TRBV5-4	TRBJ1-1	NA	13	TGTGCCAGCAGGGGACAGATGAACACTGAAGCTTTCTTT	CASRGQMNTEAFF
NA	TRBV5-1	TRBJ2-7	once	14	TGCGCCAGCAGCGGGGGACGGGCCGAGTGGGAGCAGTACTTC	CASSGGRAEWEQYF
TRBD2	TRBV7-2	TRBJ2-7	NA	14	TGTGCCAGCAGCCATAGCGGGAGAGGGTACGAGCAGTACTTC	CASSHSGRGYEQYF
TRBD2	TRBV12-5	TRBJ2-7	NA	16	TGTGCTAGTGGTTTGTACGGACTAGCGGGAAGGAACGAGCAGTACTTC	CASGLYGLAGRNEQYF
NA	TRBV18	TRBJ1-5	once	15	TGTGCCAGCTCCGCTGGACCAGGGAACAATCAGCCCCAGCATTTT	CASSAGPGNNQPQHF
NA	TRBV6-6	TRBJ1-3	NA	15	TGTGCCAGCAGTTACGTAGGTCCCTCTGGAAACACCATATATTTT	CASSYVGPSGNTIYF
NA	TRBV2	TRBJ2-3	NA	13	TGTGCCAGCAGTGAAGCTCACAGTTTAACGCAGTATTTT	CASSEAHSLTQYF
NA	TRBV7-9	TRBJ2-7	NA	13	TGTGCCAGCAGCTTAGCGGGTTCCTACGAGCAGTACTTC	CASSLAGSYEQYF